The 28 T cell receptor beta chains presented below share a single source sample, sequenced in a study of technical replicates of blood from several donors. The data were produced by immunoSEQ multiplex PCR, yet TCRdb's version contains in-frame clones alone and is incomplete. The data hold around 93,000 clones, with 95% observed a single time. Sequencing was performed on T cells isolated from PBMCs. The origin of the receptors is a human donor in good health.

V is TRBV6-5 and J is TRBJ1-1; no reliable D call. V was clipped by 1 base and J by 1 base, with 4 bases between them. CDR3 length: 13 residues. Germline V lookup: CDR1 MNHEY, CDR2 SVGAGI. DNA of the CDR3: TGTGCCAGCAGTTACTACGGGAACACTGAAGCTTTCTTT. This translates into CASSYYGNTEAFF.

The chain combines TRBV7-8 with TRBJ1-5; the D gene is possibly TRBD1 (6 bases). Germline V gene data show CDR1 as SGHVS and CDR2 as FQNEAQ. The CDR3 runs to 13 residues. V was trimmed by 2 bases and J by 6 bases, leaving 8 bases between them. The CDR3 region has the DNA TGTGCCAGCAGCTTACCAGGGGCTCAGCCCCAGCATTTT. Encoded protein: CASSLPGAQPQHF. The full variable domain, with the rest looked up from reference TRBV7-8 and TRBJ1-5, is GAGVSQSPRYKVAKRGQDVALRCDPISGHVSLFWYQQALGQGPEFLTYFQNEAQLDKSGLPSDRFFAERPEGSVSTLKIQRTQQEDSAVYLCASSLPGAQPQHFGDGTRLSIL.

J is TRBJ2-2 and V is TRBV4-2, with D unresolved. The ends were cut back, 5 bases at V and 6 bases at J, with 10 bases in the middle. The CDR3 has 13 amino acids. The germline V gene has CDR1 LGHNA and CDR2 YNFKEQ. CDR3 nucleotide sequence: TGTGCCAGCAGCTCATCAGAAGCCGGGGAGCTGTTTTTT. Its protein is CASSSSEAGELFF.

This clone has only one observation. The V gene is TRBV5-4, the J gene TRBJ2-1; tentatively, D is TRBD1 (6 bases). The CDR3 runs to 14 residues. Germline values: CDR1 SGHNT, CDR2 YYREEE (reference sequence). V was cut by 1 base and J by 6 bases, with 11 bases left in between. The CDR3 here is CASSLLLGANEQFF. The CDR3 DNA sequence: TGTGCCAGCAGCTTGCTTCTGGGGGCCAATGAGCAGTTCTTC.

This clone was counted once. This chain links TRBV18 with TRBJ1-5, with 9 bases lining up with TRBD1. V lost 6 bases and J lost 4; bases outside the gene matches: 4. The CDR3 is 14 residues long. Germline V CDR1 and CDR2: KGHSH, LQKENI. CDR3 DNA: TGTGCCAGCTCGGCCGGGACAGGGAATCAGCCCCAGCATTTT. Protein sequence: CASSAGTGNQPQHF.

The chain employs TRBV5-4 and TRBJ1-1, with no clear D. The V and J ends lost 0 bases and 11 bases respectively, with 8 bases between them. Germline-derived CDR1 and CDR2 are SGHNT and YYREEE (reference sequence). The CDR3 loop spans 11 amino acids. The CDR3 nucleotides are TGTGCCAGCAGCTTGGGGAGGGAGGCTTTCTTT. It yields the protein CASSLGREAFF.

V gene TRBV9 combines with J gene TRBJ2-3, with 8 bases identical to TRBD2. Germline loops: CDR1 SGDLS, CDR2 YYNGEE. The CDR3 is 15 amino acids. Trimming removed 0 bases from V and 3 bases from J; junction bases left unmatched: 3. For the CDR3, the DNA is TGTGCCAGCAGCGTAGGGGGCGGGAGGACAGATACGCAGTATTTT. Its translation: CASSVGGGRTDTQYF.

The chain uses TRBV30 and TRBJ2-7, with 10 bases identical to TRBD2. CDR1 and CDR2 from the germline V gene are GTSNPN and SVGIG (reference sequence). The V and J ends lost 5 bases and 4 bases, in that order; junction bases with no gene match: 17. The CDR3 has 17 amino acids. The CDR3 sequence is CAWQVESSGSSWYEQYF. Here the CDR3 DNA reads TGTGCCTGGCAAGTCGAATCTAGCGGGAGTTCTTGGTACGAGCAGTACTTC.

This chain links TRBV2 with TRBJ2-7; TRBD1 agrees at 7 bases. This CDR3 spans 14 amino acids. Germline assignment: CDR1 SNHLY and CDR2 FYNNEI. V gave up 4 bases and J gave up 0 bases; unmatched junction bases: 3. CDR3 DNA sequence: TGTGCCAGCAGTGGGGGGACAGTCTCCTACGAGCAGTACTTC. Its translation: CASSGGTVSYEQYF.

This sequence joins TRBV10-3 and TRBJ2-6; TRBD2 matches at 9 bases. In germline, CDR1 is ENHRY, CDR2 SYGVKD. V dropped 5 bases and J dropped 0; count of bases not matched to a gene: 5. This CDR3 has 17 residues. This CDR3 reads CAISRLAVSSGANVLTF. In DNA form, the CDR3 reads TGTGCCATCAGTAGACTAGCGGTGAGCTCTGGGGCCAACGTCCTGACTTTC.

The V and J genes are TRBV19 and TRBJ1-5; D might be TRBD1 (6 bases). Germline-derived CDR1 and CDR2 are LNHDA and SQIVND (reference sequence). The CDR3 runs to 17 residues. V was shortened by 8 bases and J by 0 bases, with 20 bases between the two germline ends. CDR3 loop: CASERQGRGYSNQPQHF. CDR3 nucleotide sequence: TGTGCCAGTGAGCGGCAGGGGAGAGGTTATAGCAATCAGCCCCAGCATTTT.

The V and J genes are TRBV4-3 and TRBJ2-1; no clear D. The length of the CDR3 is 15 residues. V shed 0 bases and J shed 4 bases, with 10 bases lying between them. CDR1 is LGHNA, CDR2 YSLEER, per germline. The CDR3 loop is CASSQDRSRYNEQFF. The CDR3 DNA reads TGCGCCAGCAGCCAAGACCGGAGCCGATACAATGAGCAGTTCTTC.

The V call is TRBV28, the J call TRBJ1-2; no definite D call. Germline CDR1 and CDR2: MDHEN and SYDVKM. Trimming removed 3 bases at V and 5 bases at J, with 10 bases between. The CDR3 totals 13 residues. CDR3: CASSLGGSYGYTF. The DNA of the CDR3 is TGTGCCAGCAGTTTGGGCGGGTCGTATGGCTACACCTTC.

V is TRBV7-6 and J is TRBJ2-3; D is perhaps TRBD2 (5 bases). CDR1 SGHVS and CDR2 FNYEAQ come from the germline V gene. The CDR3 covers 15 residues. The V end lost 5 bases, the J end lost 0 bases, and 12 bases lay between the germline ends. Here the CDR3 DNA reads TGTGCCAGCAGCATGACTATCCGAAGCACAGATACGCAGTATTTT. Translation: CASSMTIRSTDTQYF.

This clone was counted a single time. V is TRBV10-3 and J is TRBJ2-7; 10 bases are shared with TRBD1. The J segment lost 3 bases and the V segment lost 10 bases, leaving 9 bases of the junction unmatched. The CDR3 is 14 residues long. Germline assignment: CDR1 ENHRY and CDR2 SYGVKD. DNA for the CDR3: TGTGCCACCCTACCTGGGGACAGGGGCTACGAGCAGTACTTC. This gives the protein CATLPGDRGYEQYF.

V gene TRBV19 combines with J gene TRBJ1-2; TRBD1 might be the D (5 bases). Germline V lookup: CDR1 LNHDA, CDR2 SQIVND (reference sequence). This CDR3 is built from 13 residues. The ends were cut back, 0 bases at V and 7 bases at J, with 9 bases in the middle. In nucleotides, the CDR3 is TGTGCCAGTAGTATAGACAGGGCCGGTGGCTACACCTTC. Amino acids: CASSIDRAGGYTF.

The chain joins TRBV5-1 to TRBJ2-7; 7 bases match TRBD1. Germline CDR1 and CDR2: SGHRS and YFSETQ. V lost 4 bases, J lost 4 bases, and 11 bases stayed unmatched. The CDR3 has 15 residues. CDR3 sequence (DNA): TGCGCCAGCAGCCCCGCGGGTGGCAGGGGGTACGAGCAGTACTTC. Its translation: CASSPAGGRGYEQYF.

The J gene is TRBJ2-1, the V gene TRBV5-1; D may be TRBD2 (5 bases). In germline, CDR1 is SGHRS, CDR2 YFSETQ. The CDR3 covers 15 residues. V lost 5 bases and J lost 1, with 13 bases in between. CDR3 bases: TGCGCCAGCAGTGCAACAGCGGATTCCTACAATGAGCAGTTCTTC. Its translation is CASSATADSYNEQFF.

The chain recombines TRBV27 with TRBJ2-7; D is undetermined. This CDR3 region has 16 residues. Trimming took off 3 bases at V and 0 bases at J, with 15 bases between the two ends. Germline values: CDR1 MNHEY, CDR2 SMNVEV (reference sequence). Written as DNA, the CDR3 is TGTGCCAGCAGTTTGTTTAGAACAGTTTCCTCCTACGAGCAGTACTTC. Amino acid sequence: CASSLFRTVSSYEQYF.

J is TRBJ1-5 and V is TRBV27; D call uncertain. CDR1 and CDR2 (germline): MNHEY, SMNVEV (reference sequence). The CDR3 contains 15 residues. Trimming cost V 2 bases and J 5 bases, with 13 bases left between them. The CDR3: CASSLGGGPYQPQHF. The CDR3 DNA reads as TGTGCCAGCAGTTTAGGAGGAGGGCCCTATCAGCCCCAGCATTTT.

The genes are TRBV7-8 and TRBJ1-2; 7 bases agree with TRBD1. The V segment lost 8 bases and the J segment 3 bases; nucleotides outside the gene matches: 0. This CDR3 has 11 amino acids. Germline CDR1 and CDR2: SGHVS and FQNEAQ. The CDR3 DNA sequence: TGTGCCAGCGGGACAGACTATGGCTACACCTTC. The encoded protein is CASGTDYGYTF.

The chain uses TRBV9 and TRBJ2-1; 10 bases map to TRBD2. CDR1 is SGDLS and CDR2 is YYNGEE in the germline V gene. The CDR3 is made up of 15 amino acids. J lost 12 bases, V lost 0 bases, and 9 bases had no gene match. CDR3 sequence reads: CASSVGLGLAAGQFF. CDR3 coding DNA: TGTGCCAGCAGCGTAGGTTTAGGACTAGCGGCTGGGCAGTTCTTC.

The genes are TRBV2 and TRBJ2-7, with 10 bases fitting TRBD1. From germline, CDR1 is SNHLY and CDR2 FYNNEI. V dropped 6 bases and J dropped 2; count of bases not matched to a gene: 4. The CDR3 is 14 residues long. This chain's CDR3 is CASRGQGVAYEQYF. CDR3 DNA sequence: TGTGCCAGCAGAGGACAGGGGGTGGCCTACGAGCAGTACTTC.

The V call is TRBV5-1, the J call TRBJ2-7; 9 bases align to TRBD1. Germline V gene sequence: CDR1 SGHRS, CDR2 YFSETQ. The CDR3 length is 14 residues. Unmatched junction bases numbered 5, after V lost 4 bases and J lost 3 bases. The CDR3 DNA sequence: TGCGCCAGCAGCCGGGGACAGGGACTCTACGAGCAGTACTTC. This codes for CASSRGQGLYEQYF.

Worth noting for this clone: Germline and junction disagree at one end, which may indicate a read error. V is TRBV11-1 and J is TRBJ1-1, with D possibly being TRBD1 (5 bases). Per germline, CDR1 SGHAT and CDR2 FQDESV (reference sequence). CDR3 length: 17 residues. The CDR3 DNA reads TGTGCCAGCAGCACCAACAGGTGGCCGTTGCTGAACACTGAGGCTTTCTTT. This gives the protein CASSTNRWPLLNTEAFF.

The chain links TRBV6-5 to TRBJ1-2; no clear D. Germline-derived CDR1 and CDR2 are MNHEY and SVGAGI. The CDR3 totals 13 residues. The germline V and J ends were trimmed by 2 bases and 3 bases, with 7 bases remaining between them. The CDR3 loop reads CASSYGPYYGYTF. Here the CDR3 DNA reads TGTGCCAGCAGTTACGGGCCCTACTATGGCTACACCTTC.

This rearrangement joins TRBV11-2 to TRBJ1-4, with TRBD1 identical over 7 bases. Per the germline V gene, CDR1 is SGHAT and CDR2 is FQNNGV. With 4 bases clipped from V and 8 bases from J, the junction kept 7 bases outside the gene matches. The length of the CDR3 is 14 residues. The CDR3 loop is CASSSRGVKEKLFF. The CDR3 DNA reads TGTGCCAGCAGCTCCAGGGGGGTAAAGGAAAAACTGTTTTTT.

The V gene is TRBV5-4, the J gene TRBJ2-7; 7 bases agree with TRBD2. Trimming removed 5 bases from V and 2 bases from J; junction bases left unmatched: 4. Germline-derived CDR1 and CDR2 are SGHNT and YYREEE (reference sequence). This CDR3 has 13 amino acids. CDR3 coding DNA: TGTGCCAGCAGGCGAGCGGGAACCTACGAGCAGTACTTC. Translation: CASRRAGTYEQYF.